These 3 T cell receptor beta chains originate from one sample sequenced in a study of neoadjuvant nivolumab and ipilimumab in lung cancer. TCRdb keeps only in-frame clones here, not all; method: immunoSEQ multiplex PCR. Of tens of thousands of clones listed, roughly 87% are singletons. The sample in question was peripheral blood, obtained before neoadjuvant nivolumab, alone or with ipilimumab. Receptor source: an adult with non-small cell lung cancer.

The gene calls are TRBV30 and TRBJ2-3; maybe TRBD2 (6 bases). The CDR3 covers 13 residues. Germline assignment: CDR1 GTSNPN and CDR2 SVGIG (reference sequence). V was shortened by 5 bases and J by 0 bases, with 9 bases between the two germline ends. CDR3 bases: TGTGCCTGGGTCGGGACTAGCACAGATACGCAGTATTTT. It codes for CAWVGTSTDTQYF. The variable domain in full, with the rest retrieved from reference TRBV30 and TRBJ2-3, is SQTIHQWPATLVQPVGSPLSLECTVEGTSNPNLYWYRQAAGRGLQLLFYSVGIGQISSEVPQNLSASRPQDRQFILSSKKLLLSDSGFYLCAWVGTSTDTQYFGPGTRLTVL.

This rearrangement joins TRBV27 to TRBJ2-2, with TRBD2 matching over 8 bases. CDR3 length equals 16 residues. Germline loops: CDR1 MNHEY, CDR2 SMNVEV (reference sequence). V lost 6 bases to trimming and J lost 6 bases; unmatched junction nucleotides: 12. This CDR3 is CASRVGRGRFSGELFF. The CDR3 DNA reads TGTGCCAGCAGGGTTGGGCGCGGGAGGTTTTCCGGGGAGCTGTTTTTT.

J is TRBJ2-1 and V is TRBV6-5; no reliable D call. The CDR3 consists of 14 residues. The V end was cut by 4 bases, the J end by 0 bases, with 7 bases between. Per germline, CDR1 MNHEY and CDR2 SVGAGI. The CDR3 DNA follows: TGTGCCAGCAGTTTATCCAGCTCCTACAATGAGCAGTTCTTC. Translation gives CASSLSSSYNEQFF.